This TCR beta chain was sequenced for a study of identical twins. General observations from the study: High-abundance cord blood beta clonotypes had fewer insertions; memory repertoires showed none. Cross-sectional statistics underpinned the conclusions; the same donors were not followed.

V was pared by 3 bases and J by 0 bases, with 10 bases between. The CDR3 has 15 amino acids. Germline V gene lookup returns CDR1 SGHTA and CDR2 FQGNSA. MiXCR, run by TCRdb on the 5' RACE reads, gives a single entry per CDR3 protein. Of 1.5 million to 2 million distinct CDR3 sequences in the sample, under 35% were seen once. This clonotype was seen at least ten times. Its cognate antigen is unknown. There were only healthy Caucasians among the donors. Input material: cord blood. The clonotype originates from a newborn girl in good health. The chain couples TRBV7-2 to TRBJ2-3; D is undetermined. CDR3 sequence: CASSFKIPSTDTQYF. The CDR3 bases are TGTGCCAGCAGCTTCAAAATTCCTAGCACAGATACGCAGTATTTT.